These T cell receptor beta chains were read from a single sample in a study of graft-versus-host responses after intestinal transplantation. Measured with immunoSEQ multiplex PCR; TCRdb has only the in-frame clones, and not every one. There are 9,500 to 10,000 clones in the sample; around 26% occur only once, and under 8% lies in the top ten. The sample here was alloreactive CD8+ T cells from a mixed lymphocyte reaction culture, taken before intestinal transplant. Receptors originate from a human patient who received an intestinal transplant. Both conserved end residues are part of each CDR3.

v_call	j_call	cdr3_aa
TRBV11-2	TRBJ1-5	CASSLGAGSNQPQHF
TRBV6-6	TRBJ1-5	CACVGGNQPQHF
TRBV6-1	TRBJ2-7	CASSEVHRWGTSEQYF
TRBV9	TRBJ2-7	CASSVRAGADYEQYF
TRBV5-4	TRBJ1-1	CASSPTPPTEAFF
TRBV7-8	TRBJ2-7	CASSQGQGPYF
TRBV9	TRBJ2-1	CASSVGGGGEQFF
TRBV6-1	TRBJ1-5	CASSKRGSQPQHF
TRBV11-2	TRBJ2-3	CASSLEGGQGSDTQYF
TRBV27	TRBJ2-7	CASSLLGGSYEQYF
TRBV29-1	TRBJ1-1	CSVEGVQGVGTEAFF
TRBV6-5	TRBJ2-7	CASSTGGESYEQYF
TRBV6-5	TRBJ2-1	CASAWGDGYNEQFF
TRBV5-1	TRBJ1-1	CASSAGQGWATEAFF
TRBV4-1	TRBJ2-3	CASSQVISGGTDTQYF
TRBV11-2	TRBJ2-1	CASSLYPTGTSANEQFF
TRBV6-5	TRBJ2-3	CASSDTTYPQYF